This note documents a single T cell receptor beta chain sequence. These data are taken from a study of blood T cell repertoires in COVID-19. Study in general: T cells, B-cell-depleted T cells, or PBMCs provided the cDNA or gDNA that served as material.

Clones were sequenced by immunoSEQ multiplex PCR, and TCRdb holds only the in-frame ones, with some missing. This table holds 200,000 to 300,000 clones, over 65% found once. The source material was peripheral blood. The receptor comes from a woman of 80 years or more with acute or convalescent COVID-19.

CDR3 nucleotides: TGTGCCAGCAGCGTAGTCAGCTCTGGAAACACCATATATTTT. Residues: CASSVVSSGNTIYF. J is TRBJ1-3 and V is TRBV9; D is ambiguous. Germline lookup yields CDR1 SGDLS and CDR2 YYNGEE. The CDR3 extends over 14 amino acids. Trimming took off 0 bases at V and 0 bases at J, with 4 bases between the two ends.